This T cell receptor (beta chain) was recovered during a study of T cell responses to AZD1222 COVID-19 vaccine. General study results and limits: Rises in breadth and depth of Spike-specific TCRs came after two AZD1222 doses. Repertoires in all cases were sampled only once the peak T cell response had passed.

Produced via immunoSEQ multiplex PCR; TCRdb's table is partial and in-frame only. The repertoire includes 150,000 to 200,000 clones, about 91% of them detected once, and roughly 11% sits in the top ten. The V segment lost 4 bases and the J segment 3 bases; nucleotides outside the gene matches: 2. This CDR3 has 13 residues. CDR1 is KGHSH, CDR2 LQKENI, per germline. Points on this clone: The antigen remains unidentified.

The sequence came from an adult who received the AZD1222 COVID-19 vaccine. This chain connects TRBV18 to TRBJ1-2; 7 bases fit TRBD1. This specimen was peripheral blood, taken 28 days after the second AZD1222 dose. The CDR3 coding sequence is TGTGCCAGCTCACAAACAGGGGACTATGGCTACACCTTC. Translated: CASSQTGDYGYTF.